This T cell receptor beta chain was observed in a study of blood T cell repertoires in COVID-19. Study-wide background: T cells, B-cell-depleted T cells, or PBMCs provided the cDNA or gDNA that served as material.

CDR1 and CDR2 from the germline V gene are KGHSH and LQKENI. Trimming took 6 bases from V and 8 from J, leaving 16 bases between them. The CDR3 has 14 amino acids. Produced via immunoSEQ multiplex PCR; TCRdb's table is partial and in-frame only. The sample includes more than 95,000 clones, roughly 85% of them seen just once. The J gene is TRBJ2-2, the V gene TRBV18; D ambiguous. The clonotype comes from a man aged 30-40 years with acute or convalescent COVID-19. Sequencing was carried out using peripheral blood. This CDR3 reads CASSPPQSPGELFF. CDR3 nucleotide sequence: TGTGCCAGCTCCCCCCCACAATCGCCAGGGGAGCTGTTTTTT.